This entry features one TCR beta chain sequence. Its antigen is currently unknown. Time point of the sample: blood 2 weeks post-SBRT. The treatment: 15 Gy SBRT to primary tumor, nephrectomy 4 weeks later. Method: immunoSEQ multiplex PCR; TCRdb's copy keeps in-frame clones and lacks some. The sample holds about 130,000 clones; more than 80% are singletons and the top ten take 1.5% to 2%. The sample comes from a study of radiation and T cells in renal cell carcinoma. Trimming cost V 0 bases and J 6 bases, with 17 bases left between them. The germline V gene has CDR1 SEHNR and CDR2 FQNEAQ (reference sequence). The CDR3 is 16 residues long. Findings and limits, study-wide: No pretreatment tumor biopsies were available for baseline clonotypes. Top tumor clonotypes rose in blood 2 weeks post-radiation, then contracted.

The sequencing used blood, collected from a patient whose treatment included radiotherapy and nephrectomy. This TCR was sampled from a woman aged 60-75 years with renal cell carcinoma. The rearrangement uses TRBV7-9 and TRBJ1-1; D perhaps matches TRBD1 (6 bases). The CDR3: CASSLAREGGDAEAFF. The CDR3 DNA follows: TGTGCCAGCAGCTTAGCGCGGGAAGGGGGAGACGCTGAAGCTTTCTTT.